Below, 31 T cell receptor beta chains from the same sample are listed, as sequenced in a study of shared clonotypes between healthy human individuals. Here immunoSEQ multiplex PCR was the method, and the copy in TCRdb shows in-frame clones only, minus some. The table includes approximately 2.5 million clones, 90% to 95% detected once. Sequencing input: naive CD4+ T cells sorted from blood. Specified subset: CD45RA+ positively selected. The receptors derive from a man aged 18 to 35 in good health.

The chain is built from TRBV11-2 and TRBJ2-7; TRBD1 agrees at 8 bases. In germline, CDR1 is SGHAT, CDR2 FQNNGV. The CDR3 covers 14 residues. The J segment lost 3 bases and the V segment lost 4 bases, leaving 5 bases of the junction unmatched. The CDR3 is CASSWTGRDYEQYF. CDR3 coding DNA: TGTGCCAGCAGCTGGACAGGGAGAGACTACGAGCAGTACTTC. Full variable domain (missing parts from reference TRBV11-2 and TRBJ2-7): EAGVAQSPRYKIIEKRQSVAFWCNPISGHATLYWYQQILGQGPKLLIQFQNNGVVDDSQLPKDRFSAERLKGVDSTLKIQPAKLEDSAVYLCASSWTGRDYEQYFGPGTRLTVT.

This chain links TRBV4-3 with TRBJ2-2; D is uncertain. CDR3 length equals 16 residues. Per the germline V gene, CDR1 is LGHNA and CDR2 is YSLEER. Trimming cost V 0 bases and J 3 bases, with 11 bases left between them. The CDR3 is CASSQDRSSDTGELFF. The CDR3 coding sequence is TGCGCCAGCAGCCAAGATCGATCATCCGACACCGGGGAGCTGTTTTTT.

The chain uses TRBV28 and TRBJ1-2; the D gene is possibly TRBD1 (6 bases). From germline, CDR1 is MDHEN and CDR2 SYDVKM. V was trimmed by 4 bases and J by 8 bases, leaving 11 bases between them. The CDR3 is 12 amino acids. CDR3 sequence: CASSSRGKGYTF. CDR3 nucleotide sequence: TGTGCCAGCAGTTCCAGGGGAAAAGGCTACACCTTC.

The genes are TRBV5-6 and TRBJ1-6, with D uncertain. V lost 1 base to trimming and J lost 4 bases, with 6 bases between them. CDR3 length equals 14 residues. Germline V gives CDR1 SGHDT, CDR2 YYEEEE. CDR3 region: CASSLSQYNSPLHF. CDR3 sequence (DNA): TGTGCCAGCAGCTTGTCCCAGTATAATTCACCCCTCCACTTT.

The chain has TRBV19 and TRBJ2-2, with a possible D match to TRBD2 (5 bases). The CDR3 spans 16 residues. Germline V gives CDR1 LNHDA, CDR2 SQIVND (reference sequence). The V end was cut by 7 bases, the J end by 7 bases, with 22 bases between. In nucleotides, the CDR3 is TGTGCCAGTACACCATCTTTCGGAGGATCGGGCGGGGAGCTGTTTTTT. This gives the protein CASTPSFGGSGGELFF.

The DNA for the CDR3 is TGTGCCACCAGCAGAGATGAACAGTTCCGCGATGGCTACACCTTC. Translated: CATSRDEQFRDGYTF. The chain has TRBV15 and TRBJ1-2; D not resolved. V lost 0 bases and J lost 6, with 14 bases in between. Germline CDR1 is LNHNV and CDR2 is YYDKDF (reference sequence). The CDR3 spans 15 residues.

This chain joins TRBV27 and TRBJ2-7, with 9 bases that match TRBD1. This CDR3 has 12 amino acids. The V and J ends lost 4 bases and 5 bases, in that order; junction bases with no gene match: 0. Germline values: CDR1 MNHEY, CDR2 SMNVEV (reference sequence). The CDR3 sequence: CASSWTGDEQYF. CDR3 coding DNA: TGTGCCAGCAGTTGGACAGGGGACGAGCAGTACTTC.

This chain connects TRBV11-2 to TRBJ2-7, with TRBD2 matching 10 bases. This CDR3 has 14 residues. Per germline, CDR1 SGHAT and CDR2 FQNNGV. The ends lost 3 bases at V and 3 bases at J; junction bases unmatched: 2. The CDR3 sequence is CASSFQRGGYEQYF. The CDR3 DNA is TGTGCCAGCAGCTTCCAGCGGGGGGGCTACGAGCAGTACTTC.

The chain links TRBV5-1 to TRBJ1-1; D call uncertain. Germline CDR1 SGHRS, CDR2 YFSETQ. Trimming stripped 0 bases from V and 7 bases from J, with 13 bases between. The CDR3 totals 14 residues. The CDR3 nucleotides are TGCGCCAGCAGCTTGGAGGAGACCCGAATTGAAGCTTTCTTT. Translated, it gives CASSLEETRIEAFF.

The J gene is TRBJ2-3, the V gene TRBV10-3; D may be TRBD1 (6 bases). CDR3 length: 14 residues. V was cut by 6 bases and J by 5 bases, with 15 bases left in between. The germline V gene has CDR1 ENHRY and CDR2 SYGVKD. The CDR3 region is CAIRTQGAKDTQYF. DNA of the CDR3: TGTGCCATCAGAACACAGGGAGCGAAAGATACGCAGTATTTT.

The table lists this clone with a count of one. The V call is TRBV14, the J call TRBJ1-3, with 8 positions matching TRBD1. The CDR3 runs to 16 residues. CDR1 is SGHDN and CDR2 is FVKESK in the germline V gene. With V trimmed by 4 bases and J by 1 base, 6 bases remained unmatched. This CDR3 reads CASSRLGQGSGNTIYF. The CDR3 DNA is TGTGCCAGCAGCCGACTTGGACAGGGATCTGGAAACACCATATATTTT.

The V and J genes are TRBV18 and TRBJ2-5; possibly TRBD2 for D (5 bases). Germline V lookup: CDR1 KGHSH, CDR2 LQKENI. The CDR3 is made up of 13 amino acids. Trimming took off 6 bases at V and 5 bases at J, with 13 bases between the two ends. The CDR3 here is CASSTTTTETQYF. In nucleotides, the CDR3 is TGTGCCAGCTCTACGACTACAACCGAGACCCAGTACTTC.

This clone was detected only a few times. The chain couples TRBV19 to TRBJ1-1; D remains ambiguous. The germline V and J ends were trimmed by 5 bases and 1 base, with 8 bases remaining between them. CDR1 and CDR2 (germline): LNHDA, SQIVND (reference sequence). The length of the CDR3 is 13 residues. CDR3 protein: CASSHRQNTEAFF. CDR3 in DNA: TGTGCCAGTAGTCACCGTCAGAACACTGAAGCTTTCTTT.

The rearrangement links TRBV6-5 to TRBJ1-6; D possibly corresponds to TRBD1 (5 bases). CDR3 length: 12 amino acids. The germline CDR1 and CDR2 sequences are MNHEY and SVGAGI. Between the trimmed V and J ends, which lost 6 bases and 15 bases, there was a span of 15 bases. The CDR3 nucleotides read TGTGCCAGCAGCCCGGGACTTGGAAGCCTCCACTTT. The encoded protein is CASSPGLGSLHF.

This clone was picked up one time. The chain combines TRBV11-1 with TRBJ2-1, with TRBD1 matching over 7 bases. With 5 bases clipped from V and 2 bases from J, the junction kept 6 bases outside the gene matches. The CDR3 totals 15 residues. Germline V lookup: CDR1 SGHAT, CDR2 FQDESV (reference sequence). The CDR3 protein is CASSPDRAPYNEQFF. The CDR3 DNA is TGTGCCAGCAGCCCCGACAGGGCCCCCTACAATGAGCAGTTCTTC.

J is TRBJ2-2 and V is TRBV11-2; 8 bases line up with TRBD2. From germline, CDR1 is SGHAT and CDR2 FQNNGV. The CDR3 contains 14 residues. V was pared by 7 bases and J by 6 bases, with 7 bases of the junction left unmatched. The CDR3 DNA is TGTGCCAGCACGGGGACTAGGAGTCCCGGGGAGCTGTTTTTT. Encoded protein: CASTGTRSPGELFF.

CDR3 coding DNA: TGCGCCAGCAGTGAGCAACCGACAGGCACTGAAGCTTTCTTT. As protein: CASSEQPTGTEAFF. This chain connects TRBV10-1 to TRBJ1-1, with TRBD1 as a possible D gene (6 bases). Looked up from germline, CDR1 is WNHNN and CDR2 is SYGVQD (reference sequence). The CDR3 consists of 14 residues. The ends were cut back, 2 bases at V and 4 bases at J, with 11 bases in the middle.

As to this clone: This sample includes further DNA sequences coding for the same CDR3. This chain links TRBV11-2 with TRBJ2-5; D might be TRBD2 (7 bases). Germline V gene sequence: CDR1 SGHAT, CDR2 FQNNGV. The CDR3 extends over 14 amino acids. The V end was cut by 2 bases, the J end by 5 bases, with 12 bases between. CDR3 bases: TGTGCCAGCAGCTTAAACGGGGGGCAGGAGACCCAGTACTTC. Protein product: CASSLNGGQETQYF.

The chain is built from TRBV2 and TRBJ1-1; tentative D call: TRBD1 (5 bases). Germline loops: CDR1 SNHLY, CDR2 FYNNEI. This CDR3 contains 11 residues. The V and J ends lost 3 bases and 6 bases respectively, with 5 bases between them. The CDR3 DNA reads TGTGCCAGCAGTGAGACAGCTGAAGCTTTCTTT. This translates into CASSETAEAFF.

V and J are TRBV19 and TRBJ1-5; TRBD1 matches 8 bases. The CDR3 extends over 16 amino acids. V lost 3 bases, J lost 2 bases, and 6 bases stayed unmatched. Germline V gives CDR1 LNHDA, CDR2 SQIVND (reference sequence). CDR3 protein: CASSIKTGAGNQPQHF. DNA for the CDR3: TGTGCCAGTAGTATTAAGACAGGGGCCGGCAATCAGCCCCAGCATTTT.

V is TRBV6-1 and J is TRBJ2-7, with D possibly being TRBD1 (5 bases). The CDR3 length is 14 residues. Germline-derived CDR1 and CDR2 are MNHNS and SASEGT. V was shortened by 2 bases and J by 7 bases, with 15 bases between the two germline ends. In DNA, the CDR3 is TGTGCCAGCAGTGAACCGTTTAGGGGTTTAGAGCAGTACTTC. Translating it yields CASSEPFRGLEQYF.

The chain combines TRBV28 with TRBJ1-1; no reliable D call. V was trimmed by 7 bases and J by 11 bases, leaving 23 bases between them. Germline V gene sequence: CDR1 MDHEN, CDR2 SYDVKM. The CDR3 is 14 residues long. CDR3 in DNA: TGTGCCAGCAAAACGTCAGGCTTGCCGGGGAGGGCTTTCTTT. Its protein product is CASKTSGLPGRAFF.

DNA for the CDR3: TGTGCCTGGAGTTTAGGGGACGCTAATGAAAAACTGTTTTTT. Translating gives CAWSLGDANEKLFF. This sequence joins TRBV30 and TRBJ1-4, with D perhaps matching TRBD1 (5 bases). This CDR3 is 14 amino acids long. V lost 2 bases to trimming and J lost 3 bases, with 10 bases between them. Germline CDR1 reads GTSNPN; CDR2 reads SVGIG (reference sequence). The entire variable domain, with the rest obtained from reference TRBV30 and TRBJ1-4, is as follows: SQTIHQWPATLVQPVGSPLSLECTVEGTSNPNLYWYRQAAGRGLQLLFYSVGIGQISSEVPQNLSASRPQDRQFILSSKKLLLSDSGFYLCAWSLGDANEKLFFGSGTQLSVL.

The chain combines TRBV5-1 with TRBJ2-7, with 10 bases matching TRBD2. V was pared by 5 bases and J by 2 bases, with 7 bases of the junction left unmatched. The CDR3 loop spans 15 amino acids. Germline lookup yields CDR1 SGHRS and CDR2 YFSETQ. The CDR3 region has the DNA TGCGCCAGCAGTGCTCGAACTAGCGGGGCCTACGAGCAGTACTTC. Translated: CASSARTSGAYEQYF.

V and J are TRBV6-5 and TRBJ2-4, with TRBD2 matching 7 bases. This CDR3 has 14 amino acids. The germline gives CDR1 MNHEY, CDR2 SVGAGI. Trimming cost V 5 bases and J 6 bases; bases outside gene matches: 7. The CDR3 DNA reads as TGTGCCAGCAGTGGGGGGGGTGCCGGAAACATTCAGTACTTC. Protein product: CASSGGGAGNIQYF.

The CDR3 DNA is TGTGCCAGCTCACCTGACAGGGGGAACTATTCACCCCTCCACTTT. The encoded protein is CASSPDRGNYSPLHF. The genes are TRBV18 and TRBJ1-6, with 9 bases fitting TRBD1. Germline values: CDR1 KGHSH, CDR2 LQKENI. This CDR3 spans 15 amino acids. Trimming cost V 3 bases and J 8 bases; bases outside gene matches: 5.

As for this clone: The same CDR3 can be traced to other DNA sequences in this sample. The chain is built from TRBV5-1 and TRBJ2-1, with D hard to call. The CDR3 has 13 amino acids. Trimming left V 0 bases short and J 6 bases short, with 7 bases between. Germline-derived CDR1 and CDR2 are SGHRS and YFSETQ. CDR3: CASSLAGSNEQFF. CDR3 DNA: TGCGCCAGCAGCTTGGCGGGTAGCAATGAGCAGTTCTTC.

V is TRBV4-1 and J is TRBJ1-4; possibly TRBD1 for D (5 bases). Trimming removed 6 bases from V and 0 bases from J, with 11 bases in between. The CDR3 is made up of 15 amino acids. Germline V gene sequence: CDR1 MGHRA, CDR2 YSYEKL. The CDR3 DNA follows: TGCGCCAGCAGAAACGGGGGGGCAACTAATGAAAAACTGTTTTTT. As protein: CASRNGGATNEKLFF.

The chain joins TRBV7-2 to TRBJ2-7, with 8 bases fitting TRBD1. The CDR3 sequence is 15 residues long. CDR1 is SGHTA, CDR2 FQGNSA, per germline. The J segment lost 2 bases and the V segment lost 6 bases, leaving 9 bases of the junction unmatched. Written as DNA, the CDR3 is TGTGCCAGCAGTTTCGGACAGGGTCAGACCTACGAGCAGTACTTC. This sequence encodes CASSFGQGQTYEQYF.

This chain uses TRBV18 with TRBJ2-1; D is perhaps TRBD1 or TRBD2 (6 bases each). Germline lookup yields CDR1 KGHSH and CDR2 LQKENI. V lost 4 bases, J lost 8 bases, and 15 bases lay in between. CDR3 length: 14 residues. This chain's CDR3 is CASSLGGSGDEQFF. DNA of the CDR3: TGTGCCAGCTCACTGGGGGGCTCGGGCGATGAGCAGTTCTTC.

The chain uses TRBV18 and TRBJ2-3, with 9 nucleotides matching TRBD1. The CDR3 totals 18 residues. Germline V gene sequence: CDR1 KGHSH, CDR2 LQKENI. V lost 3 bases, J lost 3 bases, and 13 bases stayed unmatched. The CDR3 DNA reads as TGTGCCAGCTCACCCCTCCCGGGACAGGGAGGCGGTACAGATACGCAGTATTTT. Its translation: CASSPLPGQGGGTDTQYF.